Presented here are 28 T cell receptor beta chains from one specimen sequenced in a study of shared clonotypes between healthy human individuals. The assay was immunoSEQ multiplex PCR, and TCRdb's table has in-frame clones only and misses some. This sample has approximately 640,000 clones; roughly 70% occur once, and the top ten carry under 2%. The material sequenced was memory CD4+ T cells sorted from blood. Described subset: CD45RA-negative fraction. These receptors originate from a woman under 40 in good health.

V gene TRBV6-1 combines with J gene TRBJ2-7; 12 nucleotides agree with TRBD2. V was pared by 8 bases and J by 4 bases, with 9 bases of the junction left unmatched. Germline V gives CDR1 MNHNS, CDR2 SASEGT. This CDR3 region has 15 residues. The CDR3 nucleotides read TGTGCCAGCCACGGACTAGCGGGATATTCTTACGAGCAGTACTTC. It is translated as CASHGLAGYSYEQYF.

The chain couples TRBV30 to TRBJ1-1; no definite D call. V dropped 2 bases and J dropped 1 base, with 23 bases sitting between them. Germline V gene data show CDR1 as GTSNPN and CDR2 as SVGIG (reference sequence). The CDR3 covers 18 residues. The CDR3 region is CAWSSGNLNSVENTEAFF. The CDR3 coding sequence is TGTGCCTGGAGTTCGGGGAATCTAAACTCCGTTGAGAACACTGAAGCTTTCTTT.

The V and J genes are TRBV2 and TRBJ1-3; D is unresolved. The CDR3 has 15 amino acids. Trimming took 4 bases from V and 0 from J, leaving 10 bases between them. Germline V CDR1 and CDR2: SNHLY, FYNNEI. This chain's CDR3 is CASSGVNLSGNTIYF. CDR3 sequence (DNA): TGTGCCAGCAGTGGTGTCAACCTCTCTGGAAACACCATATATTTT.

CDR3 sequence: CASSEGQLMNTEAFF. CDR3 DNA sequence: TGTGCCAGCAGTGAGGGACAGCTGATGAACACTGAAGCTTTCTTT. V and J are TRBV28 and TRBJ1-1; 7 nucleotides align to TRBD1. The CDR3 covers 15 residues. CDR1 and CDR2 from the germline V gene are MDHEN and SYDVKM. V lost 5 bases and J lost 0; bases outside the gene matches: 6.

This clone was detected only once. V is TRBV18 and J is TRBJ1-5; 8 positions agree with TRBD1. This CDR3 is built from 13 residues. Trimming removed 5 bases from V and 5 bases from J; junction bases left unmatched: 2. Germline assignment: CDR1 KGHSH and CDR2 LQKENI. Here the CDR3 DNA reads TGTGCCAGCTCAGGACAGGGCGATCAGCCCCAGCATTTT. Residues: CASSGQGDQPQHF.

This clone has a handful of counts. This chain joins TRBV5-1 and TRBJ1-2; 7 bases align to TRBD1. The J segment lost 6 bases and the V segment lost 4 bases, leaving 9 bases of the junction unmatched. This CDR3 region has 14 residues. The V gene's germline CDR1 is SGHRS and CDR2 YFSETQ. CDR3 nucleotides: TGCGCCAGCAGCGTGGGACAGAGAGCAAATGGCTACACCTTC. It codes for CASSVGQRANGYTF.

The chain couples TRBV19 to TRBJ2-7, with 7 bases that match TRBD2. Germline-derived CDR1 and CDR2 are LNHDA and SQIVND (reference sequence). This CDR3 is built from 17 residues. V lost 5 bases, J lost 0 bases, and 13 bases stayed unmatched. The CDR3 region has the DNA TGTGCCAGTAGTCCCCGAAGGGATGCGGGAGTCTCCTACGAGCAGTACTTC. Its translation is CASSPRRDAGVSYEQYF.

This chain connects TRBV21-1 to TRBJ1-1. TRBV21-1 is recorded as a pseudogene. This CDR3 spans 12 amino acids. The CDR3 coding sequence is TGTGCCAGCCGGAAACTGAGCACTGAAGCTTTCTTT. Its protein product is CASRKLSTEAFF.

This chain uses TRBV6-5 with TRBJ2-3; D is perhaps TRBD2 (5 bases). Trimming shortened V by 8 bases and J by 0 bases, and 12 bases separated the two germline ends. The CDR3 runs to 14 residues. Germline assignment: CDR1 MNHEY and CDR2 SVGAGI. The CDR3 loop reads CASRPGGSTDTQYF. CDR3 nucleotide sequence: TGTGCCAGCCGCCCGGGCGGGAGCACAGATACGCAGTATTTT.

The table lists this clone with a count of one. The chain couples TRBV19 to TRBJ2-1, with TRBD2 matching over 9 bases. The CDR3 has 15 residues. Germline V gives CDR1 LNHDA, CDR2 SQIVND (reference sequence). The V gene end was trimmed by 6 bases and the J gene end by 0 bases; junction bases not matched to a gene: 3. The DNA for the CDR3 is TGTGCCAGTAGCCCGGGACTAGCCTCCTACAATGAGCAGTTCTTC. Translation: CASSPGLASYNEQFF.

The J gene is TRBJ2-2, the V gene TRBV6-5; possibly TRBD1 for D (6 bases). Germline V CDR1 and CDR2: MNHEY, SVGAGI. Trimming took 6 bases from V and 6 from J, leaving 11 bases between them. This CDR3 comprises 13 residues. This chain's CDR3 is CASRVQGSGELFF. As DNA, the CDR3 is TGTGCCAGCAGGGTACAGGGTTCCGGGGAGCTGTTTTTT.

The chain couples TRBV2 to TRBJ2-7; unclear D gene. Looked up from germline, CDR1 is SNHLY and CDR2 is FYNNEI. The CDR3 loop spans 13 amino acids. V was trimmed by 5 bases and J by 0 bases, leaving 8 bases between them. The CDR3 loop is CASSTLRSYEQYF. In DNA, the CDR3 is TGTGCCAGCAGTACCCTACGCTCCTACGAGCAGTACTTC.

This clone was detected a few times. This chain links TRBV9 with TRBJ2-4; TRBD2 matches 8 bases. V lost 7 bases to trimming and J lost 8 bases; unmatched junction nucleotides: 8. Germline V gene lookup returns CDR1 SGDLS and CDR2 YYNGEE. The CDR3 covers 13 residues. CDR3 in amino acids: CASAGLEKDIQYF. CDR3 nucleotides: TGTGCCAGCGCGGGACTAGAAAAGGACATTCAGTACTTC.

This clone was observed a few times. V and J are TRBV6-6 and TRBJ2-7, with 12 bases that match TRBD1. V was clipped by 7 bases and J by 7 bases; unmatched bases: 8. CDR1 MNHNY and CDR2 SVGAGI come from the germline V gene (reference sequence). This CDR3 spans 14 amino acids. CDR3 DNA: TGTGCCAGCACCCCGGGACAGGGGGCAAGAGAGCAGTACTTC. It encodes CASTPGQGAREQYF.

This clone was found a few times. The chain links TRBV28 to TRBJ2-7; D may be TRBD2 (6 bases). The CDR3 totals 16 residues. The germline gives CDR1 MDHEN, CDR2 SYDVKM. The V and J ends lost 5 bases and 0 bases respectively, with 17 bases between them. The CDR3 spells CASSQTGRPPSYEQYF. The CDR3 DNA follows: TGTGCCAGCAGTCAAACCGGGAGACCTCCCTCCTACGAGCAGTACTTC.

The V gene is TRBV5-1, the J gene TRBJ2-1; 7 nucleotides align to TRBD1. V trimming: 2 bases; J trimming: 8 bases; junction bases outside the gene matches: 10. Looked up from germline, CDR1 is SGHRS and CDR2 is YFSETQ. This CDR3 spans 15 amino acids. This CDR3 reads CASSLGDRDADEQFF. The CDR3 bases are TGCGCCAGCAGCTTAGGCGACAGGGACGCCGATGAGCAGTTCTTC.

This CDR3 is CASSSQRAYEQYF. The CDR3 DNA sequence: TGTGCCAGCAGCTCCCAGCGGGCCTACGAGCAGTACTTC. The chain carries TRBV7-2 and TRBJ2-7, with D perhaps matching TRBD2 (6 bases). The V and J ends lost 4 bases and 2 bases respectively, with 9 bases between them. Germline V gene lookup returns CDR1 SGHTA and CDR2 FQGNSA. The CDR3 spans 13 residues.

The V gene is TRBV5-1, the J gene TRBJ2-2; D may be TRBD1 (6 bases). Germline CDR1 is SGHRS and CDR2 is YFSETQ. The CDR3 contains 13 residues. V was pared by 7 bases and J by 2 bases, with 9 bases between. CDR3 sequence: CASSGVNTGELFF. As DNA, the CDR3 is TGCGCCAGCTCAGGGGTAAACACCGGGGAGCTGTTTTTT.

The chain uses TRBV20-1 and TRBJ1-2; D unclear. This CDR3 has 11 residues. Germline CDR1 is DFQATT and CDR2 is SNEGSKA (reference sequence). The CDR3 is CSGRVDGGYTF. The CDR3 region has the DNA TGCAGCGGGAGGGTGGACGGAGGCTACACCTTC.

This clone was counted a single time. DNA of the CDR3: TGTGCCAGCAGCTTAATAAGCGCGGTCTCCTACGAGCAGTACTTC. Amino acid sequence: CASSLISAVSYEQYF. The gene calls are TRBV11-1 and TRBJ2-7; D gene ambiguous. Germline V lookup: CDR1 SGHAT, CDR2 FQDESV (reference sequence). V gave up 2 bases and J gave up 0 bases, with 11 bases separating them. The CDR3 sequence is 15 residues long.

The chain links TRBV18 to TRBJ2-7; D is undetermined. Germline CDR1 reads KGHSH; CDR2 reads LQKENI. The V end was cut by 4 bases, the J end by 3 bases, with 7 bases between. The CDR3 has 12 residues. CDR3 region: CASSQDGYEQYF. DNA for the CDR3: TGTGCCAGCTCACAGGACGGCTACGAGCAGTACTTC.

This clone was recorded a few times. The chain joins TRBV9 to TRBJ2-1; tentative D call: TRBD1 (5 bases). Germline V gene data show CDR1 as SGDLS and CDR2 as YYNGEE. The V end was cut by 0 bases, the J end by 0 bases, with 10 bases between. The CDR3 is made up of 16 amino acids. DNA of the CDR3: TGTGCCAGCAGCGTAGGGTACAGGAGCTCCTACAATGAGCAGTTCTTC. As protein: CASSVGYRSSYNEQFF. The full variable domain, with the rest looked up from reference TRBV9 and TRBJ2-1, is DSGVTQTPKHLITATGQRVTLRCSPRSGDLSVYWYQQSLDQGLQFLIQYYNGEERAKGNILERFSAQQFPDLHSELNLSSLELGDSALYFCASSVGYRSSYNEQFFGPGTRLTVL.

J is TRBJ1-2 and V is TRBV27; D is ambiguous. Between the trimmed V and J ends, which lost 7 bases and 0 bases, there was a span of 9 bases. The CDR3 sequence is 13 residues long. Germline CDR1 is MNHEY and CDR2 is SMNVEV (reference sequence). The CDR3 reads CASTEGPNYGYTF. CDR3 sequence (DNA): TGTGCCAGCACGGAGGGTCCTAACTATGGCTACACCTTC.

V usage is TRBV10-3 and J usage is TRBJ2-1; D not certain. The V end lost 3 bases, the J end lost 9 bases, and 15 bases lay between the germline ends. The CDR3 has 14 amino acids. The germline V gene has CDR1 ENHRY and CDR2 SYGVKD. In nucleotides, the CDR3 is TGTGCCATCAGTGACCCCAGACCGGGCCCTGAGCAGTTCTTC. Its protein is CAISDPRPGPEQFF.

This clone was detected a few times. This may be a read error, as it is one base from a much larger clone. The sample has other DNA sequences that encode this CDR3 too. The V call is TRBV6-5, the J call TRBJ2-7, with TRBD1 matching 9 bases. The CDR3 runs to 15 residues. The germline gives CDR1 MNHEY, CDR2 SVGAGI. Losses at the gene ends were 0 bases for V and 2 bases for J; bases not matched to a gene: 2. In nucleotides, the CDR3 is TGTGCCAGCAGTTACTCGACAGGGGGTCCCTACGAGCAGTACTTC. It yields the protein CASSYSTGGPYEQYF.

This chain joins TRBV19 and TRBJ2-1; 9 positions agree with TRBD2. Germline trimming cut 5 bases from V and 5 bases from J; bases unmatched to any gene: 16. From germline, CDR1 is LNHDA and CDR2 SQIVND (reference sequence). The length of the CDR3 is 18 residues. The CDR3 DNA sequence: TGTGCCAGTAGTCCCCGACAGGGCCCTAGCGGGATTAACAATGAGCAGTTCTTC. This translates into CASSPRQGPSGINNEQFF.

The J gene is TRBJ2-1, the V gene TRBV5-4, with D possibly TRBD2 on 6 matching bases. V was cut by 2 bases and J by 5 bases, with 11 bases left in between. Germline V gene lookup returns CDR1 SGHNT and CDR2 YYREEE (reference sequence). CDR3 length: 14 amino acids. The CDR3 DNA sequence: TGTGCCAGCAGCTTTGGGGGGTACAACAATGAGCAGTTCTTC. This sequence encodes CASSFGGYNNEQFF. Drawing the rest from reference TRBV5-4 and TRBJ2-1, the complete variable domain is ETGVTQSPTHLIKTRGQQVTLRCSSQSGHNTVSWYQQALGQGPQFIFQYYREEENGRGNFPPRFSGLQFPNYSSELNVNALELDDSALYLCASSFGGYNNEQFFGPGTRLTVL.

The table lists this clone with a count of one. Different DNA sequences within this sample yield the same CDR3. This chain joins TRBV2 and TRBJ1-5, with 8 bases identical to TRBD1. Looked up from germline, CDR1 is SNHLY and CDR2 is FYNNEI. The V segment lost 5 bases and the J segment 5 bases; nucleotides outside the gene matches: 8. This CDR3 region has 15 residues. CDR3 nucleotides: TGTGCCAGCAGTCCAAGGACAGGGAGGGATCAGCCCCAGCATTTT. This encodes CASSPRTGRDQPQHF.